These T cell receptor beta chains were read from a single sample in a study of siplizumab effects on memory and regulatory T cells. The data were produced by immunoSEQ multiplex PCR, yet TCRdb's version contains in-frame clones alone and is incomplete. Among approximately 110,000 clones listed, roughly 94% were seen once. Sequenced sample: Tregs sorted from blood. These receptor sequences come from a human donor in good health. CDR3s include the opening cysteine and the closing phenylalanine or tryptophan. The order of the fields is V gene, D gene, J gene, CDR3 DNA, CDR3 protein. A D gene is named only where the DNA matches it firmly.

TRBV6-6	TRBD1	TRBJ1-1	TGTGCCAGCAGTTATGGACAGGGGAACACTGAAGCTTTCTTT	CASSYGQGNTEAFF
TRBV6-6	.	TRBJ2-7	TGTGCCAGCAGTTACTCGTTTCAGTCCTACGAGCAGTACTTC	CASSYSFQSYEQYF
TRBV10-3	.	TRBJ1-3	TGTGCCACGGCCCCTGGAAACACCATATATTTT	CATAPGNTIYF
TRBV2	TRBD2	TRBJ2-1	TGTGCCAGCGGTAGACTAGCGGGATCCTACAATGAGCAGTTCTTC	CASGRLAGSYNEQFF
TRBV7-9	.	TRBJ1-2	TGTGCCAGCAGCGTCTGGGTTGGTGGCTACACCTTC	CASSVWVGGYTF
TRBV7-9	.	TRBJ2-7	TGTGCCAGCAGCTTAGGGACCTCTTATTTCAACTACGAGCAGTACTTC	CASSLGTSYFNYEQYF
TRBV6-5	TRBD2	TRBJ2-1	TGTGCCAGCAGTTACGGTAGCGGGAGGGCCCGCGAAGAGCAGTTCTTC	CASSYGSGRAREEQFF
TRBV4-1	TRBD1	TRBJ1-2	TGCGCCAGCAGCCATGAGCGACAGGGGGCAGGGGGCTACACCTTC	CASSHERQGAGGYTF
TRBV19	TRBD2	TRBJ2-5	TGTGCCAGTAGTTCCGGGGGAGGGGAGACCCAGTACTTC	CASSSGGGETQYF
TRBV9	.	TRBJ1-1	TGTGCCAGCAGCGTACGGAGGAACACTGAAGCTTTCTTT	CASSVRRNTEAFF
TRBV10-3	TRBD2	TRBJ2-1	TGTGCCATCAGTCCAGGGACTAGCGGGGGGGAGCAGTTCTTC	CAISPGTSGGEQFF
TRBV10-1	.	TRBJ2-7	TGCGCCAGCAGTGATGGGCGCATCCCCACCTACGAGCAGTACTTC	CASSDGRIPTYEQYF
TRBV12-5	TRBD1	TRBJ2-2	TGTGCTAGTGGCCCACAGGGGGCGGACACCGGGGAGCTGTTTTTT	CASGPQGADTGELFF
TRBV7-3	.	TRBJ2-3	TGTGCCAGCAGCCTGGGGCGGAGCACAGATACGCAGTATTTT	CASSLGRSTDTQYF
TRBV19	TRBD2	TRBJ2-3	TGTGCCAGTAGTCCCGTGGGGCGGGGGGGCAGAGATACGCAGTATTTT	CASSPVGRGGRDTQYF
TRBV10-2	.	TRBJ2-3	TGCGCCAGCAGTGTGGGGGGCGCAGATACGCAGTATTTT	CASSVGGADTQYF
TRBV2	.	TRBJ1-1	TGTGCCAGCAGTGAAAGGGGGGGCACTGAAGCTTTCTTT	CASSERGGTEAFF
TRBV5-1	.	TRBJ2-1	TGCGCCAGCAGGTGGGGTTACAATGAGCAGTTCTTC	CASRWGYNEQFF
TRBV4-2	TRBD1	TRBJ2-4	TGTGCCAGCAGCCAAGAGACAGGGATCAAAAACATTCAGTACTTC	CASSQETGIKNIQYF
TRBV19	.	TRBJ2-5	TGTGCCAGTAGTATCCGAGGAGAATCGGATAGGAAGACCCAGTACTTC	CASSIRGESDRKTQYF
TRBV11-2	.	TRBJ2-1	TGTGCCAGCAGCCGGACGTCGCCCGGAGGGCGGCAGTTCTTC	CASSRTSPGGRQFF
TRBV7-2	.	TRBJ1-1	TGTGCCAGCAGCTTAGAGGCAGTCCTTGAAGCTTTCTTT	CASSLEAVLEAFF
TRBV7-7	TRBD1	TRBJ2-3	TGTGCCAGCAGCTTGGGGACAGATAGCACAGATACGCAGTATTTT	CASSLGTDSTDTQYF
TRBV29-1	.	TRBJ1-5	TGCAGCGTTGATACGGGCACGTCCCAGCATTTT	CSVDTGTSQHF
TRBV2	.	TRBJ2-1	TGTGCCGGGAACCTCGCTAGTCATAATGAGCAGTTCTTC	CAGNLASHNEQFF
TRBV7-9	.	TRBJ1-2	TGTGCCAGCAGCAGCACGGGGCTCCTTGGAGGTGGGGGCTACACCTTC	CASSSTGLLGGGGYTF